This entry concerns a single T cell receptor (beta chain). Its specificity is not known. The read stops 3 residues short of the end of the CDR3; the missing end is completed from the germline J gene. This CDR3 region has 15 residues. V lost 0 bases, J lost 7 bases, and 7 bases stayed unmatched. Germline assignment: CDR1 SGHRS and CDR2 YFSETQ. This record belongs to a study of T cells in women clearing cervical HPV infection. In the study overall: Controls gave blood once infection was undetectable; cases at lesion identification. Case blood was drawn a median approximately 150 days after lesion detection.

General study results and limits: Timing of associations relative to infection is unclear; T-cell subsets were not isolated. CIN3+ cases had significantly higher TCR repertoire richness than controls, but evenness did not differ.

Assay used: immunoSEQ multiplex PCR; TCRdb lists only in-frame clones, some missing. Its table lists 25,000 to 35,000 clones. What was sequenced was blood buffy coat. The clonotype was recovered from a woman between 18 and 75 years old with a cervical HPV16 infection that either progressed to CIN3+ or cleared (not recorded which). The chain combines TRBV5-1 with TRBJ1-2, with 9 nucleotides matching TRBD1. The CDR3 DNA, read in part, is TGCGCCAGCAGCTTGGGCCCGGGACAGGGTCGTGGC. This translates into CASSLGPGQGRG. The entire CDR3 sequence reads CASSLGPGQGRGYTF.